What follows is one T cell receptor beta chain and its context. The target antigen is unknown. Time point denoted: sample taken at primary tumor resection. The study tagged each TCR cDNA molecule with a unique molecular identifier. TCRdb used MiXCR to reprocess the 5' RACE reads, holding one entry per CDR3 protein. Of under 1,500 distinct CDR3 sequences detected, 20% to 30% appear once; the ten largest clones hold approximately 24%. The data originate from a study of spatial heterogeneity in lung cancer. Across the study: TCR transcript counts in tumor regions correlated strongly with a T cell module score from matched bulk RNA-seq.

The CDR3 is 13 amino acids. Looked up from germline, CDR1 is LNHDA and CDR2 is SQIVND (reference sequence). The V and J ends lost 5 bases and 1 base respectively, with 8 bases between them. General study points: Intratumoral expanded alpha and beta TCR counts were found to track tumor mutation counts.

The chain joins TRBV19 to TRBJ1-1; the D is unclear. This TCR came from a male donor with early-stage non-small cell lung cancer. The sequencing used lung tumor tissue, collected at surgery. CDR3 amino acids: CASSDRGNTEAFF. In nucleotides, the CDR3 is TGTGCCAGTAGTGACCGGGGGAACACTGAAGCTTTCTTT. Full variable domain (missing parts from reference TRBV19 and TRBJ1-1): DGGITQSPKYLFRKEGQNVTLSCEQNLNHDAMYWYRQDPGQGLRLIYYSQIVNDFQKGDIAEGYSVSREKKESFPLTVTSAQKNPTAFYLCASSDRGNTEAFFGQGTRLTVV.